This TCR gamma chain was recorded in a study of gamma delta lymphoproliferative disorders and STAT genes. Study-level points and caveats: Patient gamma repertoires clustered apart from healthy controls; delta did not. Patient-control comparisons may be limited by differing T cell maturation stages.

This clone ranks as medium-sized (0.01 to 0.1%). What it binds is not known. TCRdb ran CATT on the multiplex PCR reads. Of 3,500 to 4,500 gamma-chain clones in the sample, around 6.5% were seen once. CDR3 length equals 15 residues. J gave up 3 bases and V 3 bases, and 11 bases lay outside the gene matches. Germline values: CDR1 EGSNGY, CDR2 YDSYNSKV. PBMCs from patients and controls supplied the genomic DNA for sequencing. This sequence joins TRGV2 and TRGJ1 or TRGJ2. The J gene, absent from TCRdb, was called here by matching the DNA to germline. Sample: blood. This receptor was taken from a human donor in good health. The CDR3 DNA reads as TGTGCCACCTGGGACAACCCCATCTTTTATTATAAGAAACTCTTT. Protein sequence: CATWDNPIFYYKKLF.